These 18 T cell receptor beta chains were sequenced from one sample in a study of cytomegalovirus exposure and HLA in healthy donors. The assay was immunoSEQ multiplex PCR, and TCRdb's table has in-frame clones only and misses some. The repertoire holds approximately 60,000 clones, roughly 94% seen once, with roughly 7.3% in the top ten. Sequencing was done on a sample of PBMCs. The receptors were gathered from a woman aged 18-29 years in good health and CMV-seropositive.

This sequence joins TRBV5-4 and TRBJ2-5; 8 nucleotides align to TRBD1. The CDR3 contains 15 residues. CDR1 is SGHNT and CDR2 is YYREEE in the germline V gene (reference sequence). V shed 5 bases, J shed 3 bases, and the junction held 9 bases outside the gene matches. CDR3 bases: TGTGCCAGCAGTGTGCAGGGGGCAGGGGAAGAGACCCAGTACTTC. Protein: CASSVQGAGEETQYF.

The CDR3 region has the DNA TGTGCCAGCAGCTTAGAAGGGACTAGCGGGAGGTTTGAGCAGTTCTTC. This gives the protein CASSLEGTSGRFEQFF. The chain is built from TRBV7-2 and TRBJ2-1; TRBD2 matches at 15 bases. CDR3 length: 16 residues. Trimming cost V 1 base and J 9 bases; bases outside gene matches: 4. CDR1 is SGHTA and CDR2 is FQGNSA in the germline V gene. The full variable domain, completed using reference TRBV7-2 and TRBJ2-1, is GAGVSQSPSNKVTEKGKDVELRCDPISGHTALYWYRQSLGQGLEFLIYFQGNSAPDKSGLPSDRFSAERTGGSVSTLTIQRTQQEDSAVYLCASSLEGTSGRFEQFFGPGTRLTVL.

The genes are TRBV4-1 and TRBJ2-6; 11 nucleotides agree with TRBD2. Germline CDR1 and CDR2: MGHRA and YSYEKL. The CDR3 has 18 residues. Trimming at V came to 5 bases and at J to 0 bases, leaving 6 bases not matched to a gene. CDR3 nucleotide sequence: TGCGCCAGCAGCTCACGACTAGCGGGAATCTCTGGGGCCAACGTCCTGACTTTC. Translation gives CASSSRLAGISGANVLTF.

The rearrangement uses TRBV4-3 and TRBJ2-1, with 7 bases aligning to TRBD1. The CDR3 loop spans 15 amino acids. V lost 3 bases and J lost 2; bases outside the gene matches: 4. Germline V gives CDR1 LGHNA, CDR2 YSLEER. The CDR3 nucleotides read TGCGCCAGCAGCCAGGAAGACAGGGCCTACAATGAGCAGTTCTTC. It translates to CASSQEDRAYNEQFF.

V gene TRBV5-1 combines with J gene TRBJ2-1, with 14 bases that match TRBD2. CDR1 SGHRS and CDR2 YFSETQ come from the germline V gene. With 4 bases clipped from V and 6 bases from J, the junction kept 3 bases outside the gene matches. This CDR3 spans 15 amino acids. The CDR3: CASSRGLAGVNEQFF. In DNA, the CDR3 is TGCGCCAGCAGCCGGGGACTAGCGGGAGTCAATGAGCAGTTCTTC.

The V call is TRBV6-1, the J call TRBJ2-7; perhaps TRBD1 as D (6 bases). This CDR3 region has 14 residues. Germline V gene data show CDR1 as MNHNS and CDR2 as SASEGT. Trimming cost V 5 bases and J 2 bases, with 13 bases left between them. In DNA form, the CDR3 reads TGTGCCAGCAGTTCTAATAGACAGGCCTACGAGCAGTACTTC. The encoded protein is CASSSNRQAYEQYF.

The V call is TRBV29-1, the J call TRBJ1-3, with TRBD1 identical over 8 bases. V gave up 6 bases and J gave up 8 bases; unmatched junction bases: 3. Germline CDR1 SQVTM, CDR2 ANQGSEA. The CDR3 loop spans 11 amino acids. CDR3: CSVDRGDTIYF. The CDR3 region has the DNA TGCAGCGTAGACAGGGGAGACACCATATATTTT.

The genes are TRBV18 and TRBJ2-1, with TRBD2 matching over 7 bases. V was clipped by 4 bases and J by 6 bases; unmatched bases: 6. This CDR3 spans 14 amino acids. The germline V gene encodes CDR1 KGHSH and CDR2 LQKENI. CDR3 loop: CASSRTSSSNEQFF. As DNA, the CDR3 is TGTGCCAGCTCACGGACTAGTTCATCCAATGAGCAGTTCTTC.

In regard to this clone: One end of the junction does not line up with germline, which may come from a read error. The chain uses TRBV7-9 and TRBJ2-5, with 7 bases aligning to TRBD2. In germline, CDR1 is SEHNR, CDR2 FQNEAQ (reference sequence). The CDR3 has 12 amino acids. CDR3 sequence: CASSLGGSPFDF. Written as DNA, the CDR3 is TGTGCCAGCAGCTTGGGCGGGAGCCCATTTGACTTC.

This clone has a handful of counts. V and J are TRBV30 and TRBJ1-6; D gene uncertain. Trimming took 1 base from V and 5 from J, leaving 9 bases between them. From germline, CDR1 is GTSNPN and CDR2 SVGIG (reference sequence). The CDR3 consists of 14 residues. CDR3 nucleotides: TGTGCCTGGAGTGGTGGGCAGGATAATTCACCCCTCCACTTT. Translation gives CAWSGGQDNSPLHF.

The CDR3 bases are TGTGCCAGCAGCTTCGGAATAGCGACAGATACGCAGTATTTT. The encoded protein is CASSFGIATDTQYF. V gene TRBV5-6 combines with J gene TRBJ2-3; D might be TRBD2 (5 bases). Germline lookup yields CDR1 SGHDT and CDR2 YYEEEE. V was cut by 2 bases and J by 3 bases, with 10 bases left in between. CDR3 length: 14 amino acids.

This clone was observed a single time. V usage is TRBV7-6 and J usage is TRBJ2-3; 10 nucleotides align to TRBD2. Germline CDR1 SGHVS, CDR2 FNYEAQ. The length of the CDR3 is 15 residues. V was clipped by 3 bases and J by 1 base; unmatched bases: 1. The CDR3 nucleotides read TGTGCCAGCAGCTTCGGGACTAGCGGCACAGATACGCAGTATTTT. This gives the protein CASSFGTSGTDTQYF.

J is TRBJ2-1 and V is TRBV18; TRBD2 matches 9 bases. The CDR3 loop spans 16 amino acids. Trimming cost V 2 bases and J 7 bases; bases outside gene matches: 9. Germline CDR1 is KGHSH and CDR2 is LQKENI. Here the CDR3 reads CASSPGSLAGLNEQFF. The CDR3 bases are TGTGCCAGCTCACCAGGGAGTCTAGCGGGGTTGAATGAGCAGTTCTTC. The whole variable domain, remainder taken from reference TRBV18 and TRBJ2-1, is NAGVMQNPRHLVRRRGQEARLRCSPMKGHSHVYWYRQLPEEGLKFMVYLQKENIIDESGMPKERFSAEFPKEGPSILRIQQVVRGDSAAYFCASSPGSLAGLNEQFFGPGTRLTVL.

The V gene is TRBV19, the J gene TRBJ2-7; possibly TRBD1 for D (6 bases). The CDR3 length is 15 residues. Germline CDR1 is LNHDA and CDR2 is SQIVND (reference sequence). Between the trimmed V and J ends, which lost 5 bases and 3 bases, there was a span of 17 bases. In DNA form, the CDR3 reads TGTGCCAGTAGTGAATCGTCGACAGGAAACTACGAGCAGTACTTC. It codes for CASSESSTGNYEQYF.

The genes are TRBV25-1 and TRBJ2-7, with 9 bases lining up with TRBD1. Germline V gene sequence: CDR1 MGHDK, CDR2 SYGVNS. With 8 bases clipped from V and 3 bases from J, the junction kept 14 bases outside the gene matches. The CDR3 loop spans 16 amino acids. This CDR3 reads CASRDRAHSHYYEQYF. CDR3 coding DNA: TGTGCCAGCCGGGACAGGGCTCACTCACATTACTACGAGCAGTACTTC.

V and J are TRBV9 and TRBJ2-6; D possibly corresponds to TRBD2 (5 bases). Germline assignment: CDR1 SGDLS and CDR2 YYNGEE. Trimming stripped 4 bases from V and 0 bases from J, with 11 bases between. This CDR3 region has 16 residues. This chain's CDR3 is CASSSQRGSGANVLTF. The CDR3 DNA follows: TGTGCCAGCAGCTCCCAACGGGGCTCTGGGGCCAACGTCCTGACTTTC.

The chain has TRBV5-4 and TRBJ2-2, with D maybe TRBD2 (6 bases). With 2 bases removed from V and 7 bases from J, the gap between germline ends came to 15 bases. The germline gives CDR1 SGHNT, CDR2 YYREEE (reference sequence). This CDR3 comprises 15 residues. The CDR3 spells CASSLPGLLGGELFF. In nucleotides, the CDR3 is TGTGCCAGCAGCTTACCGGGACTCCTCGGCGGGGAGCTGTTTTTT.

The V and J genes are TRBV18 and TRBJ2-5; 11 bases are shared with TRBD1. The CDR3 extends over 15 amino acids. V was clipped by 5 bases and J by 1 base; unmatched bases: 3. Germline-derived CDR1 and CDR2 are KGHSH and LQKENI. This CDR3 reads CASSRTGGFQETQYF. CDR3 DNA sequence: TGTGCCAGCTCAAGGACAGGGGGCTTCCAAGAGACCCAGTACTTC. The full variable domain, completed using reference TRBV18 and TRBJ2-5, is NAGVMQNPRHLVRRRGQEARLRCSPMKGHSHVYWYRQLPEEGLKFMVYLQKENIIDESGMPKERFSAEFPKEGPSILRIQQVVRGDSAAYFCASSRTGGFQETQYFGPGTRLLVL.